Sequencing of this T cell receptor (beta chain) was carried out in a study of T-cell reconstitution after alpha-beta-depleted transplantation in children. The junction had 7 bases not matched to a gene; V was cut back by 1 base and J by 8 bases. The CDR3 runs 15 residues. Germline-derived CDR1 and CDR2 are SGHAT and FQNNGV. In regard to this clonotype: Its antigen is still unknown.

Whole-study findings and limits: About two months after transplant, alpha-beta T cells reportedly came from several hundred expanded graft clones. Hyperexpanded clones declined; after one year, newly produced T cells mostly supplied diversity.

Construction of the TCRbeta library involved unique molecular identifiers. TCRdb re-derived calls from the PCR reads in MiXCR, one entry per CDR3 protein. The table includes 81,000 or so distinct CDR3 sequences, roughly 16% detected once. This rearrangement joins TRBV11-2 to TRBJ2-1, with 8 bases identical to TRBD2. This clonotype was sampled from a male patient aged 2 to 10 who had a stem cell transplant for acute lymphoblastic leukemia, so the T cells may come from the graft donor. The material sequenced was PBMCs, mostly from graft donor cells, taken 180 days after TCRalphabeta/CD19-depleted stem cell transplant. The CDR3 sequence: CASSLARGGFYEQFF. The CDR3 DNA reads TGTGCCAGCAGCTTAGCCCGGGGGGGCTTTTATGAGCAGTTCTTC.